A selection of T cell receptor beta chains follows, all from one sample in a study of T cell changes during pregnancy in multiple sclerosis. Generated by immunoSEQ multiplex PCR, the TCRdb table keeps only in-frame clones and is missing some. Among around 50,000 clones listed, 92% were seen once. The material sequenced was CD4+ T cells from peripheral blood mononuclear cells, taken in the third trimester of pregnancy. Receptors originate from a female donor with multiple sclerosis, enrolled in a pregnancy study. Both conserved end residues are part of each CDR3. The order of the fields is CDR3 protein, CDR3 DNA, J gene, clone size, V gene, D gene. The D gene is left open where the match is weak. The size of a clone is reported for some rows only, either as once, few or many, or as a class for expanded clones.

cdr3_aa: CASSLARGHEQYF
cdr3_nt: TGCGCCAGCAGCTTGGCCAGGGGCCACGAGCAGTACTTC
j_call: TRBJ2-7
clone_size: NA
v_call: TRBV5-1
d_call: NA

cdr3_aa: CASSLPASGSGNTIYF
cdr3_nt: TGTGCCAGCAGCTTACCAGCTTCAGGGTCTGGAAACACCATATATTTT
j_call: TRBJ1-3
clone_size: NA
v_call: TRBV7-9
d_call: NA

cdr3_aa: CASSFRGGFTEAFF
cdr3_nt: TGTGCCAGCAGCTTCCGAGGGGGCTTCACTGAAGCTTTCTTT
j_call: TRBJ1-1
clone_size: NA
v_call: TRBV7-8
d_call: TRBD1

cdr3_aa: CASSPGDSLYEQYF
cdr3_nt: TGTGCCAGCAGCCCCGGGGACAGCCTCTACGAGCAGTACTTC
j_call: TRBJ2-7
clone_size: once
v_call: TRBV9
d_call: TRBD1

cdr3_aa: CATSRTGGPRDGEQYF
cdr3_nt: TGTGCCACTTCTCGGACAGGGGGCCCCCGGGATGGGGAGCAGTACTTC
j_call: TRBJ2-7
clone_size: NA
v_call: TRBV30
d_call: TRBD1

cdr3_aa: CASSWGLKGADSYNSPLHF
cdr3_nt: TGCGCCAGCAGCTGGGGGTTGAAGGGGGCAGACTCCTATAATTCACCCCTCCACTTT
j_call: TRBJ1-6
clone_size: NA
v_call: TRBV5-1
d_call: TRBD1

cdr3_aa: CASSDRQANYEQYF
cdr3_nt: TGTGCCAGCAGTGATAGACAGGCGAACTACGAGCAGTACTTC
j_call: TRBJ2-7
clone_size: once
v_call: TRBV2
d_call: NA

cdr3_aa: CASSFNRVRSPLHF
cdr3_nt: TGTGCCAGCAGTTTCAACAGGGTGCGATCACCCCTCCACTTT
j_call: TRBJ1-6
clone_size: once
v_call: TRBV27
d_call: NA

cdr3_aa: CASSLDRGPSGYTF
cdr3_nt: TGCGCCAGCAGCTTGGACAGGGGGCCGTCTGGCTACACCTTC
j_call: TRBJ1-2
clone_size: NA
v_call: TRBV5-1
d_call: TRBD1

cdr3_aa: CASSDPGAPNTGELFF
cdr3_nt: TGTGCCAGCAGTGATCCGGGTGCCCCGAACACCGGGGAGCTGTTTTTT
j_call: TRBJ2-2
clone_size: NA
v_call: TRBV25-1
d_call: NA

cdr3_aa: CAIRLTGGEQFF
cdr3_nt: TGTGCCATCAGGCTGACAGGCGGGGAGCAGTTCTTC
j_call: TRBJ2-1
clone_size: NA
v_call: TRBV10-3
d_call: NA

cdr3_aa: CASSPPNLRGGGYNEQFF
cdr3_nt: TGTGCCAGCTCACCACCAAATTTGCGGGGGGGCGGCTACAATGAGCAGTTCTTC
j_call: TRBJ2-1
clone_size: once
v_call: TRBV18
d_call: TRBD2

cdr3_aa: CASSGKQGALGEKLFF
cdr3_nt: TGTGCCAGCAGTGGGAAACAGGGGGCGCTAGGTGAAAAACTGTTTTTT
j_call: TRBJ1-4
clone_size: NA
v_call: TRBV2
d_call: TRBD1

cdr3_aa: CASSGGAGTGELFF
cdr3_nt: TGTGCCAGCAGTGGAGGGGCGGGAACCGGGGAGCTGTTTTTT
j_call: TRBJ2-2
clone_size: NA
v_call: TRBV28
d_call: NA

cdr3_aa: CAARQEVPGELFF
cdr3_nt: TGTGCCGCGCGACAGGAGGTCCCCGGGGAGCTGTTTTTT
j_call: TRBJ2-2
clone_size: NA
v_call: TRBV2
d_call: NA

cdr3_aa: CASSLVGTSGYNEQFF
cdr3_nt: TGTGCCAGCAGTTTAGTGGGGACTAGCGGTTACAATGAGCAGTTCTTC
j_call: TRBJ2-1
clone_size: NA
v_call: TRBV27
d_call: TRBD2

cdr3_aa: CASGRTSGPQETQYF
cdr3_nt: TGTGCCAGCGGCAGGACTAGCGGACCTCAAGAGACCCAGTACTTC
j_call: TRBJ2-5
clone_size: NA
v_call: TRBV9
d_call: TRBD2

cdr3_aa: CASSRGWEANVLTF
cdr3_nt: TGTGCCAGCAGTAGGGGGTGGGAGGCCAACGTCCTGACTTTC
j_call: TRBJ2-6
clone_size: NA
v_call: TRBV2
d_call: NA

cdr3_aa: CASSVGLAGVLQETQYF
cdr3_nt: TGCGCCAGCAGCGTCGGACTAGCGGGGGTGCTTCAAGAGACCCAGTACTTC
j_call: TRBJ2-5
clone_size: NA
v_call: TRBV5-1
d_call: TRBD2

cdr3_aa: CASSNRQGSETQYF
cdr3_nt: TGCGCCAGCAGCAACCGCCAGGGATCCGAGACCCAGTACTTC
j_call: TRBJ2-5
clone_size: NA
v_call: TRBV5-1
d_call: NA

cdr3_aa: CAWSPDRTYEQYF
cdr3_nt: TGTGCCTGGAGCCCGGACAGGACCTACGAGCAGTACTTC
j_call: TRBJ2-7
clone_size: NA
v_call: TRBV30
d_call: TRBD1

cdr3_aa: CASSLAGTDTQYF
cdr3_nt: TGCGCCAGCAGCTTGGCCGGGACAGATACGCAGTATTTT
j_call: TRBJ2-3
clone_size: NA
v_call: TRBV5-1
d_call: NA

cdr3_aa: CASSPDAERRHTIYF
cdr3_nt: TGTGCCAGCAGTCCGGACGCCGAACGGAGGCACACCATATATTTT
j_call: TRBJ1-3
clone_size: few
v_call: TRBV27
d_call: NA

cdr3_aa: CASSLNRDRSKTGELFF
cdr3_nt: TGTGCCAGCAGCCTAAATCGTGACAGATCGAAAACCGGGGAGCTGTTTTTT
j_call: TRBJ2-2
clone_size: NA
v_call: TRBV7-8
d_call: NA

cdr3_aa: CASSPQGDYGYTF
cdr3_nt: TGTGCCAGCAGCCCTCAAGGGGACTATGGCTACACCTTC
j_call: TRBJ1-2
clone_size: few
v_call: TRBV11-2
d_call: NA

cdr3_aa: CASSWTGDYNEQFF
cdr3_nt: TGTGCCAGCAGCTGGACGGGGGACTACAATGAGCAGTTCTTC
j_call: TRBJ2-1
clone_size: NA
v_call: TRBV7-2
d_call: NA

cdr3_aa: CASRGLSLVDEQFF
cdr3_nt: TGTGCCAGCAGGGGACTTTCCCTCGTCGATGAGCAGTTCTTC
j_call: TRBJ2-1
clone_size: NA
v_call: TRBV6-5
d_call: NA

cdr3_aa: CASSAASGAYNEQFF
cdr3_nt: TGTGCCAGCAGCGCGGCTAGCGGAGCCTACAATGAGCAGTTCTTC
j_call: TRBJ2-1
clone_size: NA
v_call: TRBV6-4
d_call: TRBD2